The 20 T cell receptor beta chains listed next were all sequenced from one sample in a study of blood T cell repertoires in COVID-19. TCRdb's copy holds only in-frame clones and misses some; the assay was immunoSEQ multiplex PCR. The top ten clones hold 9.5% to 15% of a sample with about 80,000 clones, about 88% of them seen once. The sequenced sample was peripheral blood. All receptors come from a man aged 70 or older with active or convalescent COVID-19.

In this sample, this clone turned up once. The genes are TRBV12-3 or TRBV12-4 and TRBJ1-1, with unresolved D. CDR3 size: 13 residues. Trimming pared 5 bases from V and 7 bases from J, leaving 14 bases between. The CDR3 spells CASSPSRRDEAFF. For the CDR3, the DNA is TGTGCCAGCAGTCCCTCGCGGCGCGATGAAGCTTTCTTT.

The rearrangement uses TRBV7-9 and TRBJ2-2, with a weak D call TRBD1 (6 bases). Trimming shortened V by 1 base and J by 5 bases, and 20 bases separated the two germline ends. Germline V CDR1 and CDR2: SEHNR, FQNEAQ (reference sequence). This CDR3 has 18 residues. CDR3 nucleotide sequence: TGTGCCAGCAGCTTAGAAAGTATAGGACAGTACACAACCGGGGAGCTGTTTTTT. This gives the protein CASSLESIGQYTTGELFF.

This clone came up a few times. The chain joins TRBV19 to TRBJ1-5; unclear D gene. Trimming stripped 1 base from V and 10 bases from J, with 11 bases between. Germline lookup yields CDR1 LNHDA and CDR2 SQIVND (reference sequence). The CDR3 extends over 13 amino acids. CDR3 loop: CASSIAPDTPQHF. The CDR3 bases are TGTGCCAGTAGTATAGCCCCCGATACTCCCCAGCATTTT. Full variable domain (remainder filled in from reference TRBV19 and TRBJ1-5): DGGITQSPKYLFRKEGQNVTLSCEQNLNHDAMYWYRQDPGQGLRLIYYSQIVNDFQKGDIAEGYSVSREKKESFPLTVTSAQKNPTAFYLCASSIAPDTPQHFGDGTRLSIL.

Written as DNA, the CDR3 is TGTGCCAGCAGCTTGGACACACGGGGGACAGATACGCAGTATTTT. Translated, it gives CASSLDTRGTDTQYF. J is TRBJ2-3 and V is TRBV7-9, with D possibly being TRBD2 (6 bases). Per the germline V gene, CDR1 is SEHNR and CDR2 is FQNEAQ (reference sequence). Deletions cut 3 bases from V and 3 bases from J, with 13 bases between. The CDR3 spans 15 residues.

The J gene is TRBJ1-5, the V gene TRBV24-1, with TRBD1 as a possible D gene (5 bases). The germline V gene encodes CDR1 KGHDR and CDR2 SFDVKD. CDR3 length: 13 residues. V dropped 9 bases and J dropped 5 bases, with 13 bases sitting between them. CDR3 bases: TGTGCCACCGGGGAGTGGGGGGATCAGCCCCAGCATTTT. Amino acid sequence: CATGEWGDQPQHF.

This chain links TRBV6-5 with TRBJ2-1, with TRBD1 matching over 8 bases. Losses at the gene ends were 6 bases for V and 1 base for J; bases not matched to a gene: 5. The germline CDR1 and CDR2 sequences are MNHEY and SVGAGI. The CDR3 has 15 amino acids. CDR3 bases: TGTGCCAGCAGCCTCCGGGACAGGTCCTACAATGAGCAGTTCTTC. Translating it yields CASSLRDRSYNEQFF.

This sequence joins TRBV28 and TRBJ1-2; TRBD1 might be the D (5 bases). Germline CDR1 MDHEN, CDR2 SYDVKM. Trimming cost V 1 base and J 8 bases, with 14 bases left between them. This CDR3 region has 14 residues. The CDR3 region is CASSLSGPALGYTF. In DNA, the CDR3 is TGTGCCAGCAGTTTATCAGGGCCGGCTTTGGGCTACACCTTC.

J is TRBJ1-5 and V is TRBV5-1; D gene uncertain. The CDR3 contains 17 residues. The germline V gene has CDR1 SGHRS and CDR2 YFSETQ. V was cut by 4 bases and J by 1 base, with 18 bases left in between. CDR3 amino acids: CASSRLPQDGSNQPQHF. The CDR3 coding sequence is TGCGCCAGCAGCCGACTACCCCAGGATGGGAGCAATCAGCCCCAGCATTTT.

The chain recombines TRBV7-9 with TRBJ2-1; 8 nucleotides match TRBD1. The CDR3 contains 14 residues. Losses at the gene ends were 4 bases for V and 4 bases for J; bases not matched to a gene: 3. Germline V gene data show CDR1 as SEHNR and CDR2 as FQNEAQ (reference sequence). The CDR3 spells CASSSRQGYNEQFF. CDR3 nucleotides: TGTGCCAGCAGCTCACGACAGGGGTACAATGAGCAGTTCTTC.

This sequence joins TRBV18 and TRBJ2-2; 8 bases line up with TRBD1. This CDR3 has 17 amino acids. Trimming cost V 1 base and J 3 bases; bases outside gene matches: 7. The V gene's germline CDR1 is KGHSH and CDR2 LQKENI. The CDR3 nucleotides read TGTGCCAGCTCACCACGTGGACAGGGAGAGGACACCGGGGAGCTGTTTTTT. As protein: CASSPRGQGEDTGELFF.

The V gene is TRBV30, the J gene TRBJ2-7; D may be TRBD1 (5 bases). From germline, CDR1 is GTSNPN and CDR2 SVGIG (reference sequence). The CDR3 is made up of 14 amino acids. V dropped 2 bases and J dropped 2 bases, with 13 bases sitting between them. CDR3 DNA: TGTGCCTGGAGTAAGGGGCAGGGCGCCTACGAGCAGTACTTC. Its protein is CAWSKGQGAYEQYF.

The CDR3 spells CASSAGFPNYGYTF. DNA for the CDR3: TGTGCCAGCAGTGCGGGCTTCCCTAACTATGGCTACACCTTC. This chain links TRBV9 with TRBJ1-2; no firm D call. CDR3 length: 14 amino acids. Germline V gives CDR1 SGDLS, CDR2 YYNGEE. Trimming pared 5 bases from V and 0 bases from J, leaving 11 bases between.

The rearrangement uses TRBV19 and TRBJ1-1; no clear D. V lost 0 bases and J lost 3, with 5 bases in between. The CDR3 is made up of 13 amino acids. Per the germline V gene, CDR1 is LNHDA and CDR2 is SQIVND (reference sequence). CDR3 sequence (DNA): TGTGCCAGTAGTATAGACGGTTACACTGAAGCTTTCTTT. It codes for CASSIDGYTEAFF.

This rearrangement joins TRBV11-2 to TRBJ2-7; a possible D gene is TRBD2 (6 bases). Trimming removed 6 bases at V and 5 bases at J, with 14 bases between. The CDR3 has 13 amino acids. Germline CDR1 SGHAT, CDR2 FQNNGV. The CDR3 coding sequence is TGTGCCAGCAGTTCACATTGGGGGGACGAGCAGTACTTC. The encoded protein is CASSSHWGDEQYF. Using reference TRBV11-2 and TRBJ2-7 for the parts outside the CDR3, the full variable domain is EAGVAQSPRYKIIEKRQSVAFWCNPISGHATLYWYQQILGQGPKLLIQFQNNGVVDDSQLPKDRFSAERLKGVDSTLKIQPAKLEDSAVYLCASSSHWGDEQYFGPGTRLTVT.

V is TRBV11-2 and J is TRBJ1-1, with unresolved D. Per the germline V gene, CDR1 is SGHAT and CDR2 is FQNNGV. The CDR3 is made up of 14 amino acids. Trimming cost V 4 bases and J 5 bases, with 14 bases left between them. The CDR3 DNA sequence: TGTGCCAGCAGCTGGAGGGAGTCGAGTACTGAAGCTTTCTTT. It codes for CASSWRESSTEAFF.

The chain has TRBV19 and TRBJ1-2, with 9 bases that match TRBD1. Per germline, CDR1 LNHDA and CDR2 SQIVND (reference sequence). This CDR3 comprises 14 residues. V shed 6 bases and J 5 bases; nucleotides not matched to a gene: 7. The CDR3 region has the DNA TGTGCCAGTAGCCTGGACAGGGGATGGTATGGCTACACCTTC. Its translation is CASSLDRGWYGYTF.

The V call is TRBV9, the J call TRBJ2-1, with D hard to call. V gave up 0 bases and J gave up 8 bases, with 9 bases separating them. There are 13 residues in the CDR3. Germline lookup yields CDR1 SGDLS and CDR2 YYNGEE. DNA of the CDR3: TGTGCCAGCAGCGTAGAAGTAGCCTATGAGCAGTTCTTC. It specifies CASSVEVAYEQFF.

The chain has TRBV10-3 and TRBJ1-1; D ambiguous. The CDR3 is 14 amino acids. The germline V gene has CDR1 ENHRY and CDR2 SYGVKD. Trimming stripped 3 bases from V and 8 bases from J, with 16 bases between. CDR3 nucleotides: TGTGCCATCAGTGACGAGGATCGGCGGGCGGAAGCTTTCTTT. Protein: CAISDEDRRAEAFF.

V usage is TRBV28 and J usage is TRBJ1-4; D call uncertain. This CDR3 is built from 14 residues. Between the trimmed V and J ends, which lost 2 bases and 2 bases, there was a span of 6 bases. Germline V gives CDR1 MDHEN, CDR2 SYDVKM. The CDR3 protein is CASSLPMTNEKLFF. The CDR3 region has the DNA TGTGCCAGCAGTTTACCTATGACTAATGAAAAACTGTTTTTT.

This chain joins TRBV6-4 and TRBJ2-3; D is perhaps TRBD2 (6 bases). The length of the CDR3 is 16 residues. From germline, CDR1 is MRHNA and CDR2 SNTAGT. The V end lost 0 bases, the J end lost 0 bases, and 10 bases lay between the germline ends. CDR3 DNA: TGTGCCAGCAGTGACTCATGGGGGACTAGCACAGATACGCAGTATTTT. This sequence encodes CASSDSWGTSTDTQYF.